A single T cell receptor (beta chain) is shown here with its context. Its cognate antigen is unknown. According to the study, genomic DNA was the template for TCR beta VDJ and CDR3 profiling. Using its own MiXCR run on the reads, TCRdb lists one record per CDR3 protein. Of 250,000 to 350,000 distinct CDR3 sequences listed, roughly 59% are singletons. All sequencing subjects had displayed CD8+CD57+ cell expansion on flow cytometry. No patient had been given any therapy when blood was sampled. The entry originates in a study of CD8+CD57+ T cells in acquired aplastic anemia. Study as a whole: On average, sorted CD4+ and CD8+ cells gave 3.2 ug of DNA.

Study observations and caveats: Common to patients and controls were about 31 CD8+ CDR3 sequences. Patient and control CD8+ Simpson's diversity was not significantly different.

There are 13 residues in the CDR3. Germline V lookup: CDR1 SGHDT, CDR2 YYEEEE. V shed 4 bases and J 6 bases; nucleotides not matched to a gene: 3. Specimen: sorted CD4+, CD8+, or CD8+CD57+ T cells (not recorded which) from PBMCs. The rearrangement uses TRBV5-6 and TRBJ1-2; 10 bases match TRBD1. This TCR was sampled from a human donor with aplastic anemia. CDR3 coding DNA: TGTGCCAGCAGCCAAGGGACAGGGGATGGCTACACCTTC. It yields the protein CASSQGTGDGYTF.